This entry is about one T cell receptor (beta chain). The antigen is unknown. The data are from a study of cytomegalovirus exposure and HLA in healthy donors. Regarding the study as a whole: It has been reported that TCR beta sequences accurately predicted the HLA-A and HLA-B alleles of most subjects.

Between the trimmed V and J ends, which lost 2 bases and 10 bases, there was a span of 14 bases. This CDR3 region has 12 residues. Per germline, CDR1 GTSNPN and CDR2 SVGIG (reference sequence). The PCR made use of 60 Vbeta and 13 Jbeta primers. Profiling relied on immunoSEQ multiplex PCR, and the TCRdb table lists in-frame clones only, not all of them. The sample gives about 130,000 clones, 70% to 80% of which show up once; approximately 2.9% is in the top ten. This clonotype originated in a human donor in good health. Material for sequencing was PBMCs. V usage is TRBV30 and J usage is TRBJ1-1; TRBD1 might be the D (5 bases). In DNA form, the CDR3 reads TGTGCCTGGAGTCGAAGCGGGGGGTTAGCTTTCTTT. Amino acid sequence: CAWSRSGGLAFF.